These T cell receptor beta chains were read from a single sample in a study of blood T cell repertoires in COVID-19. Using immunoSEQ multiplex PCR, the repertoire was profiled, and TCRdb retains in-frame clones only, with some absent. The table records about 300,000 clones, more than 80% of them present only once. Sample: peripheral blood. Receptors originate from a woman between 50 and 59 years old with COVID-19, enrolled during active disease. Each CDR3 is given with its conserved first and last residue. D genes are given only for firm matches. Some rows have no size entry. The others give once, few or many, or a class for an expanded clone.

NA	TRBV11-2	TRBD2	TRBJ2-1	TGTGCCAGCAGCCGACTAGCGGGGAACAATGAGCAGTTCTTC	CASSRLAGNNEQFF
NA	TRBV5-6	NA	TRBJ2-1	TGTGCCAGCAGCTTCTGGGACTCCACGAACAATGAGCAGTTCTTC	CASSFWDSTNNEQFF
NA	TRBV7-2	TRBD2	TRBJ2-1	TGTGCCAGCAGCCCCGGCGGGACTAGGATCCATGAGCAGTTCTTC	CASSPGGTRIHEQFF
NA	TRBV11-1	NA	TRBJ2-1	TGTGCCAGCAGCTTAGTTAGAAACAATGAGCAGTTCTTC	CASSLVRNNEQFF
NA	TRBV29-1	TRBD2	TRBJ2-5	TGCAGCGTTCTGACTAGCCGCCAAGAGACCCAGTACTTC	CSVLTSRQETQYF
once	TRBV5-1	TRBD1	TRBJ1-2	TGCGCCAGCAGCTTGGGGGACAGGCCAAATATTAACTATGGCTACACCTTC	CASSLGDRPNINYGYTF
once	TRBV7-9	TRBD1	TRBJ2-1	TGTGCCAGCAGCCAGGACAGGGATCGGTACAATGAGCAGTTCTTC	CASSQDRDRYNEQFF
NA	TRBV18	TRBD2	TRBJ2-7	TGTGCCAGCTCACCCCTTGGGGGGGTCGGCGACAGCGAGCAGTACTTC	CASSPLGGVGDSEQYF
NA	TRBV5-1	NA	TRBJ2-5	TGCGCCAGCAGCCTCTGGCTGAGACAGGAGATCCAAGAGACCCAGTACTTC	CASSLWLRQEIQETQYF
NA	TRBV9	TRBD2	TRBJ2-1	TGTGCCAGCAGCGTAGCGGGAGGGCCCCATGAGCAGTTCTTC	CASSVAGGPHEQFF
NA	TRBV27	NA	TRBJ1-2	TGTGCCAGCAGCCGTTTTTTCGGGGCGACACAGGGTTATGGCTACACCTTC	CASSRFFGATQGYGYTF
NA	TRBV6-5	NA	TRBJ2-3	TGTGCCAGCAGTGACTCGGACAGAGGCACAGATACGCAGTATTTT	CASSDSDRGTDTQYF
NA	TRBV6-2/TRBV6-3	TRBD1	TRBJ1-5	TGTGCCAGCAGTTACTACGGACAGGGCTATAGCAATCAGCCCCAGCATTTT	CASSYYGQGYSNQPQHF
NA	TRBV6-5	TRBD1	TRBJ1-5	TGTGCCAGCATGCGACAGGGGGCTAGTCAGCCCCAGCATTTT	CASMRQGASQPQHF
few	TRBV18	TRBD1	TRBJ1-2	TGTGCCAGCTCACCCCGTCGACAGGGAGGCTACACCTTC	CASSPRRQGGYTF
NA	TRBV6-5	TRBD2	TRBJ2-7	TGTGCCAGCAGTCTAGCGGACCCATCCTACGAGCAGTACTTC	CASSLADPSYEQYF
NA	TRBV24-1	TRBD2	TRBJ2-7	TGTGCCACCAGTGATTTAGGGCGAGCGGGAGATGCGGCCTCCTACGAGCAGTACTTC	CATSDLGRAGDAASYEQYF
NA	TRBV29-1	NA	TRBJ1-2	TGCAGCGCCCTGGGGGGGGGAGGCTACACCTTC	CSALGGGGYTF
NA	TRBV2	TRBD1	TRBJ1-4	TGTGCCAGCAGGAGAGACAGGGCGGCGTTAGAAAAACTGTTTTTT	CASRRDRAALEKLFF
NA	TRBV5-1	TRBD1	TRBJ1-3	TGCGCCAGCAGCTTGGTGACAGGGATCTCCGGAAACACCATATATTTT	CASSLVTGISGNTIYF
NA	TRBV28	TRBD1	TRBJ2-7	TGTGCCAGCAGTACCAGGGACAGGTCCTACGAGCAGTACTTC	CASSTRDRSYEQYF
NA	TRBV7-9	NA	TRBJ2-7	TGTGCCAGCAGCTTAGTGGGCCGGCGCGCTGCACGCGAGCAGTACTTC	CASSLVGRRAAREQYF
NA	TRBV11-3	NA	TRBJ2-3	TGTGCCAGCAGCTCCCAGGACAGTCGCGGAGATACGCAGTATTTT	CASSSQDSRGDTQYF